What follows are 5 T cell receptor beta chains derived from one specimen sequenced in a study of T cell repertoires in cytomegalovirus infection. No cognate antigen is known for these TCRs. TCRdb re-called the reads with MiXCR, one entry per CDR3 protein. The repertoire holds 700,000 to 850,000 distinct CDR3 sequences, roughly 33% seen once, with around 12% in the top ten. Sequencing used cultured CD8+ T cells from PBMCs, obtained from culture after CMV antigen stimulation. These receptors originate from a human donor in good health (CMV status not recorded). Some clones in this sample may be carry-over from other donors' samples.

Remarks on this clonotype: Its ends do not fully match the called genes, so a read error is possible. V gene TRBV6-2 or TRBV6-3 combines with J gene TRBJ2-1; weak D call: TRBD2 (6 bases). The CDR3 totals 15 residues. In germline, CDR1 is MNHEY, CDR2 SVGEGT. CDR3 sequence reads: CVSSYGTPSYNEQFF. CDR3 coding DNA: TGTGTCAGCTCCTATGGGACTCCCTCCTACAATGAGCAGTTCTTC.

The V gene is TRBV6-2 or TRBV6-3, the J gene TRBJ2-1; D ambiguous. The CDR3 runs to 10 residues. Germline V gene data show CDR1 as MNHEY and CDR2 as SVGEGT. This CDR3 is CPTVGNEQFF. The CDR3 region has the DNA TGTCCCACCGTTGGCAATGAGCAGTTCTTC.

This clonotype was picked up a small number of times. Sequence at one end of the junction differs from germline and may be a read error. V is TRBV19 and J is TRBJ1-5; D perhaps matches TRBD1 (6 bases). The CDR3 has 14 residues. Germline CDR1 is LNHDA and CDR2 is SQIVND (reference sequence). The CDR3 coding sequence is TGTGCCAGTAGCATAGACAGGTATCATCAGCCCCAGCATTTT. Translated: CASSIDRYHQPQHF.

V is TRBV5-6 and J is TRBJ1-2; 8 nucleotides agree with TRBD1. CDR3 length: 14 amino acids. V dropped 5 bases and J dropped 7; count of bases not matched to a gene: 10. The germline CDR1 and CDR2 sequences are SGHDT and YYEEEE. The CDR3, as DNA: TGTGCCAGCAGTTTGCTGCAGGGGGCGTCTGGCTACACCTTC. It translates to CASSLLQGASGYTF.

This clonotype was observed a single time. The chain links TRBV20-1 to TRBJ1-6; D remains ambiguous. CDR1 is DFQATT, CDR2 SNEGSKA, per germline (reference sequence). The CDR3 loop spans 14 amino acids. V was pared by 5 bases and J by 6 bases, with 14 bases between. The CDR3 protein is CSAVSADSNSPLHF. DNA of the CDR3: TGCAGTGCTGTATCGGCAGATAGTAATTCACCCCTCCACTTT.